These 23 T cell receptor beta chains came from one sample sequenced in a study of T-cell reconstitution after alpha-beta-depleted transplantation in children. Preparation of the TCRbeta library was carried out with unique molecular identifiers. MiXCR, run by TCRdb on the PCR reads, gives a single entry per CDR3 protein. The sample has about 610,000 distinct CDR3 sequences, around 27% seen once. Sequences were derived from PBMCs, sampled before TCRalphabeta/CD19-depleted stem cell transplant. These receptors came from a boy less than two years old with Wiskott-Aldrich syndrome, due to receive a stem cell transplant.

Comments on this clonotype: The germline gene is not matched at one end of the junction; a read error may be the cause. V usage is TRBV6-1 and J usage is TRBJ2-2; 13 nucleotides align to TRBD2. Germline V gives CDR1 MNHNS, CDR2 SASEGT. The CDR3 runs 17 residues. This CDR3 reads CASNQLAGGPGTEELFF. In DNA, the CDR3 is TGTGCCAGCAATCAACTAGCGGGAGGGCCGGGCACCGAGGAGCTGTTTTTT.

V and J are TRBV12-3 or TRBV12-4 and TRBJ1-1, with a possible D match to TRBD1 (5 bases). This CDR3 is built from 14 residues. Trimming shortened V by 2 bases and J by 7 bases, and 14 bases separated the two germline ends. In DNA form, the CDR3 reads TGTGCCAGCAGTTTATACCGACAGAAGATTGAAGCTTTCTTT. Translation: CASSLYRQKIEAFF.

The V and J genes are TRBV6-6 and TRBJ1-4; D gene ambiguous. V lost 4 bases and J 6 bases, leaving 3 bases between the germline ends. In germline, CDR1 is MNHNY, CDR2 SVGAGI (reference sequence). CDR3 length: 11 amino acids. In DNA, the CDR3 is TGTGCCAGCAGTTTACATGAAAAACTGTTTTTT. Protein product: CASSLHEKLFF.

The table lists this clonotype with a few counts. V usage is TRBV18 and J usage is TRBJ1-4, with D hard to call. Germline loops: CDR1 KGHSH, CDR2 LQKENI. The V and J ends lost 4 bases and 2 bases respectively, with 14 bases between them. The CDR3 covers 16 residues. This CDR3 is CASSRSDPWTNEKLFF. The CDR3 nucleotides are TGTGCCAGCTCACGGTCGGACCCTTGGACTAATGAAAAACTGTTTTTT. Supplemented by reference TRBV18 and TRBJ1-4, the full variable domain reads NAGVMQNPRHLVRRRGQEARLRCSPMKGHSHVYWYRQLPEEGLKFMVYLQKENIIDESGMPKERFSAEFPKEGPSILRIQQVVRGDSAAYFCASSRSDPWTNEKLFFGSGTQLSVL.

The chain employs TRBV27 and TRBJ2-1, with D possibly being TRBD2 (6 bases). There are 14 residues in the CDR3. V dropped 8 bases and J dropped 1 base, with 12 bases sitting between them. Per germline, CDR1 MNHEY and CDR2 SMNVEV (reference sequence). CDR3 sequence (DNA): TGTGCCAGCGCCAGAGGGAGGTCCTACAATGAGCAGTTCTTC. It is translated as CASARGRSYNEQFF.

This clonotype was counted between two and nine times. This rearrangement joins TRBV20-1 to TRBJ2-1, with TRBD2 identical over 12 bases. The CDR3 covers 17 residues. The V segment lost 4 bases and the J segment 9 bases; nucleotides outside the gene matches: 16. Germline CDR1 and CDR2: DFQATT and SNEGSKA (reference sequence). CDR3 region: CSAKPGLAGPTLFEQFF. Here the CDR3 DNA reads TGCAGTGCTAAACCGGGACTAGCGGGCCCAACGTTGTTTGAGCAGTTCTTC.

The table lists this clonotype with a few counts. The V gene is TRBV20-1, the J gene TRBJ2-3; 8 nucleotides match TRBD1. Per germline, CDR1 DFQATT and CDR2 SNEGSKA (reference sequence). V lost 6 bases and J lost 2; bases outside the gene matches: 4. The CDR3 spans 13 residues. CDR3 DNA sequence: TGCAGTGCCGACAGGGGAGACACAGATACGCAGTATTTT. Protein product: CSADRGDTDTQYF.

Comment on this clonotype: Mismatch with germline at one junction end may stem from a read error. V is TRBV27 and J is TRBJ1-5, with D perhaps TRBD1 (6 bases). CDR1 and CDR2 (germline): MNHEY, SMNVEV (reference sequence). The CDR3 loop spans 14 amino acids. The CDR3 nucleotides read TGTGCTAGCAGTGTGGACAGAGGCAATCAGCCCCAGCATTTT. Its protein product is CASSVDRGNQPQHF.

This clonotype turned up a few times. The rearrangement joins TRBV20-1 to TRBJ1-1, with TRBD1 as a possible D gene (6 bases). Between the trimmed V and J ends, which lost 6 bases and 11 bases, there was a span of 22 bases. The germline V gene has CDR1 DFQATT and CDR2 SNEGSKA (reference sequence). This CDR3 is built from 13 residues. The CDR3 coding sequence is TGCAGTGCCGCCGGGGGCAGGGGAGTCTCGGCTTTCTTT. Translation gives CSAAGGRGVSAFF.

This clonotype came up a few times. This chain uses TRBV29-1 with TRBJ1-1; 9 positions agree with TRBD1. The CDR3 extends over 13 amino acids. Looked up from germline, CDR1 is SQVTM and CDR2 is ANQGSEA. The ends lost 7 bases at V and 1 base at J; junction bases unmatched: 4. The CDR3 coding sequence is TGCAGCGGTAGGGACAGGGAGAACACTGAAGCTTTCTTT. Protein: CSGRDRENTEAFF.

Concerning this clonotype itself: Relative to the germline gene, one junction end is altered; a read error may explain this. The chain uses TRBV27 and TRBJ2-1; 8 bases agree with TRBD2. The CDR3 has 18 amino acids. Germline V gene data show CDR1 as MNHEY and CDR2 as SMNVEV (reference sequence). The CDR3: CASSPFWSGGFFYNVQFF. CDR3 bases: TGTGCCAGCAGTCCATTTTGGAGCGGGGGTTTCTTCTACAATGTGCAGTTCTTC.

The chain is built from TRBV5-1 and TRBJ2-2, with D uncertain. The CDR3 sequence is 15 residues long. V was clipped by 1 base and J by 1 base, with 8 bases between them. Germline CDR1 is SGHRS and CDR2 is YFSETQ. The CDR3 sequence: CASSLSAMNTGELFF. The CDR3 DNA follows: TGCGCCAGCAGCTTGTCGGCCATGAACACCGGGGAGCTGTTTTTT.

This rearrangement joins TRBV6-1 to TRBJ1-1; weak D call: TRBD1 (6 bases). This CDR3 has 16 amino acids. Germline V gene data show CDR1 as MNHNS and CDR2 as SASEGT. The ends were cut back, 0 bases at V and 5 bases at J, with 16 bases in the middle. CDR3 bases: TGTGCCAGCAGTGAAGCGTTTGGGGGGGCAAGGACTGAAGCTTTCTTT. This encodes CASSEAFGGARTEAFF.

V is TRBV20-1 and J is TRBJ1-4; D is uncertain. CDR1 and CDR2 (germline): DFQATT, SNEGSKA (reference sequence). The CDR3 runs 16 residues. V was clipped by 3 bases and J by 0 bases, with 14 bases between them. CDR3 amino acids: CSASRLGRATNEKLFF. In DNA form, the CDR3 reads TGCAGTGCTAGCCGCCTGGGGAGGGCAACTAATGAAAAACTGTTTTTT.

The rearrangement joins TRBV28 to TRBJ2-3, with D perhaps matching TRBD1 (5 bases). Deletions cut 3 bases from V and 1 base from J, with 17 bases between. The CDR3 contains 17 residues. Germline V gene sequence: CDR1 MDHEN, CDR2 SYDVKM. The CDR3, as DNA: TGTGCCAGCAGTTTCCCTACAGGAGCCCCTGGCACAGATACGCAGTATTTT. Protein product: CASSFPTGAPGTDTQYF.

The chain combines TRBV28 with TRBJ2-1; 13 bases fit TRBD2. CDR3 size: 20 residues. Germline V gene data show CDR1 as MDHEN and CDR2 as SYDVKM. Germline trimming cut 6 bases from V and 0 bases from J; bases unmatched to any gene: 14. CDR3 region: CASSRPTSGRAPHSYNEQFF. The CDR3 DNA follows: TGTGCCAGCAGCCGACCTACTAGCGGGAGGGCCCCCCACTCCTACAATGAGCAGTTCTTC.

The chain carries TRBV29-1 and TRBJ2-3; possibly TRBD2 for D (5 bases). Trimming left V 5 bases short and J 9 bases short, with 12 bases between. CDR3 length: 11 amino acids. CDR1 and CDR2 from the germline V gene are SQVTM and ANQGSEA. CDR3 coding DNA: TGCAGCGTTACCGGGGAAGGCACGCAGTATTTT. It encodes CSVTGEGTQYF.

This rearrangement joins TRBV10-3 to TRBJ2-1; 9 bases fit TRBD2. The CDR3 is 14 amino acids. The ends lost 10 bases at V and 9 bases at J; junction bases unmatched: 13. CDR1 and CDR2 from the germline V gene are ENHRY and SYGVKD. As DNA, the CDR3 is TGTGCCACCGCAGTCCTAGCGGGAAAGAGTGAGCAGTTCTTC. Translation: CATAVLAGKSEQFF.

The gene calls are TRBV20-1 and TRBJ2-7; D unresolved. Per the germline V gene, CDR1 is DFQATT and CDR2 is SNEGSKA (reference sequence). The CDR3 length is 13 residues. The V end lost 2 bases, the J end lost 0 bases, and 8 bases lay between the germline ends. CDR3 sequence: CSARRLPSYEQYF. CDR3 nucleotide sequence: TGCAGTGCTAGAAGACTCCCCTCCTACGAGCAGTACTTC.

This clonotype came up a few times. V gene TRBV3-1 combines with J gene TRBJ2-1; D is unresolved. From germline, CDR1 is LGHDT and CDR2 YNNKEL (reference sequence). V lost 2 bases and J lost 6, with 5 bases in between. This CDR3 region has 12 residues. The CDR3 DNA follows: TGTGCCAGCAGCCAACGGAGCAATGAGCAGTTCTTC. It encodes CASSQRSNEQFF.

This clonotype was detected only a few times. The V and J genes are TRBV4-1 and TRBJ2-2; the match to TRBD2 covers 9 bases. Germline CDR1 and CDR2: MGHRA and YSYEKL. The CDR3 extends over 17 amino acids. V lost 3 bases and J lost 4; bases outside the gene matches: 9. This chain's CDR3 is CASSQEAGTSRTGELFF. CDR3 DNA sequence: TGCGCCAGCAGCCAGGAGGCGGGGACTAGCCGCACCGGGGAGCTGTTTTTT.

The rearrangement links TRBV9 to TRBJ2-4; D possibly corresponds to TRBD2 (5 bases). Trimming shortened V by 0 bases and J by 9 bases, and 13 bases separated the two germline ends. Germline V lookup: CDR1 SGDLS, CDR2 YYNGEE. This CDR3 region has 14 residues. The CDR3 DNA follows: TGTGCCAGCAGCGTAGTGGCGGTACGGGGCATTCAGTACTTC. As protein: CASSVVAVRGIQYF.

The CDR3 DNA sequence: TGCAGCGTTACGTCGACCTTCAAGCAAGAGACCCAGTACTTC. Its translation: CSVTSTFKQETQYF. The V gene is TRBV29-1, the J gene TRBJ2-5; no clear D gene. V gave up 5 bases and J gave up 2 bases, with 15 bases separating them. This CDR3 is 14 amino acids long. Looked up from germline, CDR1 is SQVTM and CDR2 is ANQGSEA.